This TCR beta chain is drawn from a study of T cell responses to AZD1222 COVID-19 vaccine. Study findings and constraints: Clonal diversity was possibly underestimated; the donors were predominantly white British and more often female. Seropositive status at baseline applied to only a handful of AZD1222 recipients.

Profiling relied on immunoSEQ multiplex PCR, and the TCRdb table lists in-frame clones only, not all of them. The sample has about 39,000 clones; over 75% are singletons. Worth noting for this clone: Its antigen is as yet unknown.

The germline V gene has CDR1 LGHDT and CDR2 YNNKEL (reference sequence). The V end was cut by 1 base, the J end by 9 bases, with 10 bases between. CDR3 size: 13 residues. Sequencing was performed on peripheral blood, taken 28 days after the second dose of the MenACWY control vaccine. The gene calls are TRBV3-1 (or the pseudogene TRBV3-2) and TRBJ2-1, with no clear D. This clonotype was sampled from an adult who received the MenACWY meningococcal vaccine as a control. CDR3 DNA sequence: TGTGCCAGCAGCCAAGGGTCCGTCGGTGAGCAGTTCTTC. Protein sequence: CASSQGSVGEQFF.